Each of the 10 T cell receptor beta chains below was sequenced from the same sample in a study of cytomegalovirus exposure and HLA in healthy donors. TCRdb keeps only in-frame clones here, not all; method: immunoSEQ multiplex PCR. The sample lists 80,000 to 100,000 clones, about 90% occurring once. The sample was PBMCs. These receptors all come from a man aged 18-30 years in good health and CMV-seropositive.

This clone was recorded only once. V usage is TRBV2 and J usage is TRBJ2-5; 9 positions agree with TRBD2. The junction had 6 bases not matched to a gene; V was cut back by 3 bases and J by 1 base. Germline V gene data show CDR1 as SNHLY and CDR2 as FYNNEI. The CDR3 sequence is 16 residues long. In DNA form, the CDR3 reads TGTGCCAGCAGTGATGTCAGCGGGAGGACCCAAGAGACCCAGTACTTC. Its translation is CASSDVSGRTQETQYF.

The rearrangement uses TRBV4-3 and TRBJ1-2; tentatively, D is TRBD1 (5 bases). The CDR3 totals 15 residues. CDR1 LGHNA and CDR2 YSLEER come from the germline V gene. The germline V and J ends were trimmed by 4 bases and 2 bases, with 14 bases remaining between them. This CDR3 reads CASSPPGHPNYGYTF. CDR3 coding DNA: TGCGCCAGCAGCCCCCCCGGACATCCCAACTATGGCTACACCTTC.

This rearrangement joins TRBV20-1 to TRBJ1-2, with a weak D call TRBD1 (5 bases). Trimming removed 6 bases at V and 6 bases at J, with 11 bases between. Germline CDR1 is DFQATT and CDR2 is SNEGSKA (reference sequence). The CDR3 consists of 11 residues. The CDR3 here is CSANQGDGYTF. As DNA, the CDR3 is TGCAGTGCGAATCAGGGTGATGGCTACACCTTC.

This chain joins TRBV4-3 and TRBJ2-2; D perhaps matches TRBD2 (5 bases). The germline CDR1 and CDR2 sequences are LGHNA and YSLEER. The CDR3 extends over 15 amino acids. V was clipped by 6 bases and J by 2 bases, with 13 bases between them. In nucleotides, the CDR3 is TGCGCCAGCAGTCTCGGGGAATTCAACACCGGGGAGCTGTTTTTT. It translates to CASSLGEFNTGELFF.

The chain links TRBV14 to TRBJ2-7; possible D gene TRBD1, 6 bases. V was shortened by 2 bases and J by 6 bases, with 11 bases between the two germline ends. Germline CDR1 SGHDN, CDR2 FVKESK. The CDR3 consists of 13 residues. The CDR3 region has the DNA TGTGCCAGCAGCCAAAACAGGGCCCGCGAGCAGTACTTC. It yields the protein CASSQNRAREQYF.

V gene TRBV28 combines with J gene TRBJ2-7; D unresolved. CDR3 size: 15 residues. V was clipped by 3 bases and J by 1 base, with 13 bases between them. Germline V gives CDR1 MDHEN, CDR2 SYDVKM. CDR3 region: CASSLPPGQSYEQYF. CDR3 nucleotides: TGTGCCAGCAGTTTGCCACCTGGTCAGTCCTACGAGCAGTACTTC.

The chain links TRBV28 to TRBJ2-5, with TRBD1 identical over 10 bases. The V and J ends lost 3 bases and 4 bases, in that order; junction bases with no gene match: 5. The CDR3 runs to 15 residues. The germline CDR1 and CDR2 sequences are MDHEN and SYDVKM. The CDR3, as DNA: TGTGCCAGCAGTTTGGACAGGGGGTGGCGAGAGACCCAGTACTTC. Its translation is CASSLDRGWRETQYF.

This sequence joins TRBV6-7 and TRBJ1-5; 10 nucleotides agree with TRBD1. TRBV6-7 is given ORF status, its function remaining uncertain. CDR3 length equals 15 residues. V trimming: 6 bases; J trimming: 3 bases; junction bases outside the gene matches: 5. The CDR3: CASSRQGAYNQPQHF. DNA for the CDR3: TGTGCCAGCAGCCGACAGGGGGCATACAATCAGCCCCAGCATTTT.

The CDR3 loop is CASSPKTGPKEQYF. The CDR3 DNA is TGTGCCAGCAGCCCAAAGACAGGTCCTAAGGAGCAGTACTTC. V is TRBV28 and J is TRBJ2-7, with a tentative D call TRBD1 (6 bases). Trimming cost V 6 bases and J 7 bases, with 19 bases left between them. CDR1 MDHEN and CDR2 SYDVKM come from the germline V gene. The CDR3 has 14 amino acids.

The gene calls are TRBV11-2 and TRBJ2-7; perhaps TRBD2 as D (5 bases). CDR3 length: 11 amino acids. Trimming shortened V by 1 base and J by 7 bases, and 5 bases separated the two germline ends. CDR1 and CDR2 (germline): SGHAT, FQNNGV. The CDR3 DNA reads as TGTGCCAGCAGCTTAGGGGAGGAGCAGTACTTC. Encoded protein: CASSLGEEQYF.